This T cell receptor beta chain originates from a study of T-cell reconstitution after alpha-beta-depleted transplantation in children. Germline CDR1 and CDR2: MNHEY and SMNVEV (reference sequence). CDR3 length: 14 amino acids. V trimming: 3 bases; J trimming: 5 bases; junction bases outside the gene matches: 5. With respect to this clonotype: What it binds is not known.

Unique molecular identifiers featured in how the TCRbeta library was prepared. Each CDR3 protein is one row after TCRdb ran MiXCR on the PCR reads. This sample has some 840,000 distinct CDR3 sequences, with around 15% found just once. Broader study findings: Roughly two months post-transplant, alpha-beta T cells reportedly originated from several hundred graft clones that had expanded.

The receptor's source is a male patient between 10 and 17 years old who had a stem cell transplant for acute lymphoblastic leukemia, so the T cells may come from the graft donor. The sequences come from PBMCs, mostly from graft donor cells, collected 360 days after TCRalphabeta/CD19-depleted stem cell transplant. The chain links TRBV27 to TRBJ2-5, with TRBD1 identical over 8 bases. The CDR3 here is CASSLDRDGETQYF. The CDR3 nucleotides are TGTGCCAGCAGTTTGGACAGGGACGGGGAGACCCAGTACTTC.